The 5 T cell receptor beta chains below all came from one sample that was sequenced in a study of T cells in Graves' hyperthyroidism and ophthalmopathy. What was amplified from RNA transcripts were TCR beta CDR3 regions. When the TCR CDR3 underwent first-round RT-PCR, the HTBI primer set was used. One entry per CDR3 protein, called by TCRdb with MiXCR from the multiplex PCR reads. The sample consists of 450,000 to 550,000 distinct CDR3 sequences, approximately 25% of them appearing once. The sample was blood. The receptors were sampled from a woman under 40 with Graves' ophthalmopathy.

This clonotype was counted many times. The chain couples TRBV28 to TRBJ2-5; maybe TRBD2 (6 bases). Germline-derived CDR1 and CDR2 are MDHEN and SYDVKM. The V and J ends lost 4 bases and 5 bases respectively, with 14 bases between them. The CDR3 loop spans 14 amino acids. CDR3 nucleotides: TGTGCCAGCAGTTCATGGCAGACTAGGGAGACCCAGTACTTC. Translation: CASSSWQTRETQYF. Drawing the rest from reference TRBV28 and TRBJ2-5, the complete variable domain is DVKVTQSSRYLVKRTGEKVFLECVQDMDHENMFWYRQDPGLGLRLIYFSYDVKMKEKGDIPEGYSVSREKKERFSLILESASTNQTSMYLCASSSWQTRETQYFGPGTRLLVL.

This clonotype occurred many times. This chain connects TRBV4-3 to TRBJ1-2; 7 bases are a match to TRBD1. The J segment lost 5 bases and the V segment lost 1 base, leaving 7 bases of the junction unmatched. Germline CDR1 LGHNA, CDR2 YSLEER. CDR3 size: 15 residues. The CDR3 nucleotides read TGCGCCAGCAGCCAAGGACAGGGCCGGTGGTATGGCTACACCTTC. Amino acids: CASSQGQGRWYGYTF.

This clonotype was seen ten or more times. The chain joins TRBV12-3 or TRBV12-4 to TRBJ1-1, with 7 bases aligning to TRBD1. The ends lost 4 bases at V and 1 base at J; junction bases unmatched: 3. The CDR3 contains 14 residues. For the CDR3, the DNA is TGTGCCAGCAGTTATACAGGGGAGAACACTGAAGCTTTCTTT. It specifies CASSYTGENTEAFF.

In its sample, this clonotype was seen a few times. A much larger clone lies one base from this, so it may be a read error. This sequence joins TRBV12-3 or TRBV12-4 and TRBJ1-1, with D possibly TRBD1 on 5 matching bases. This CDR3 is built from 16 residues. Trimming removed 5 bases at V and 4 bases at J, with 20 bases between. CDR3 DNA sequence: TGTGCCAGCAGTGAATCTGGCTGGGGGGAGCGCACTGAAGCTTTCTTT. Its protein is CASSESGWGERTEAFF.

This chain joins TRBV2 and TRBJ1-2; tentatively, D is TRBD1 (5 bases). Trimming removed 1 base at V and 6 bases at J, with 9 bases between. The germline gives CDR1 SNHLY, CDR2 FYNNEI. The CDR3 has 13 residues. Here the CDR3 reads CASSEDAGNGYTF. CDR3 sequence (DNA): TGTGCCAGCAGTGAAGATGCAGGGAATGGCTACACCTTC.